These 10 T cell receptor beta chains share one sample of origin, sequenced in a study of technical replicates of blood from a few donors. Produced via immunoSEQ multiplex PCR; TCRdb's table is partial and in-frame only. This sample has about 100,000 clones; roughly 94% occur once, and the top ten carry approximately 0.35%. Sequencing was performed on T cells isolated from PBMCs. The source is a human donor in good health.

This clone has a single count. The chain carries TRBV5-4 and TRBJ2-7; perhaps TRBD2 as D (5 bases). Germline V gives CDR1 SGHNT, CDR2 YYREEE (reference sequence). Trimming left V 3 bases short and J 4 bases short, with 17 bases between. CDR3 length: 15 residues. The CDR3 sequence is CASSYPSGGIYEQYF. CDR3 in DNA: TGTGCCAGCAGCTACCCGAGCGGAGGAATATACGAGCAGTACTTC.

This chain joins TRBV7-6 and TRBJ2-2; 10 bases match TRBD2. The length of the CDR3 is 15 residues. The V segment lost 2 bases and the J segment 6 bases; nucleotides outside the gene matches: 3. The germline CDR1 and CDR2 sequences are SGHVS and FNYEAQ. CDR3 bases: TGTGCCAGCAGCTTAAGCGGGAGGGCGGCCGGGGAGCTGTTTTTT. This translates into CASSLSGRAAGELFF.

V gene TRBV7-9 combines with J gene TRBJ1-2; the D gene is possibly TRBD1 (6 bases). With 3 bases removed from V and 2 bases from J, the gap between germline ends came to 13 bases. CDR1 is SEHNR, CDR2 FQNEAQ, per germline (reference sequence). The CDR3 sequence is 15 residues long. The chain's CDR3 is CASSLGDTANYGYTF. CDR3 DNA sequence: TGTGCCAGCAGCTTGGGGGACACGGCAAACTATGGCTACACCTTC.

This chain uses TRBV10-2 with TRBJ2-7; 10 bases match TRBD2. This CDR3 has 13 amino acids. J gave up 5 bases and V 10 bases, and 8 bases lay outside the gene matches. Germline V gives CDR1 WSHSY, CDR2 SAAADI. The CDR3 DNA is TGCGCCACCGATATAGCGGGAGGACACGAGCAGTACTTC. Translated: CATDIAGGHEQYF.

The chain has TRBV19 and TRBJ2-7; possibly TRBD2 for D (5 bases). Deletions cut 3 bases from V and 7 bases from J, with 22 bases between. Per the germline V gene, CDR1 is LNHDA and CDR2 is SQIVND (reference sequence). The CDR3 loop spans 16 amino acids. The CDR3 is CASSMERTSISREQYF. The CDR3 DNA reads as TGTGCCAGTAGTATGGAGCGGACCTCGATCTCCAGAGAGCAGTACTTC. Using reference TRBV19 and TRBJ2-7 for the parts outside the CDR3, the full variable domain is DGGITQSPKYLFRKEGQNVTLSCEQNLNHDAMYWYRQDPGQGLRLIYYSQIVNDFQKGDIAEGYSVSREKKESFPLTVTSAQKNPTAFYLCASSMERTSISREQYFGPGTRLTVT.

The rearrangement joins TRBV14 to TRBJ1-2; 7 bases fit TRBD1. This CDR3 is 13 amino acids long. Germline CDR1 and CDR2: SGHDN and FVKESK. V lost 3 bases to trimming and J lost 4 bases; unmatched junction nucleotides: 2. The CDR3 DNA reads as TGTGCCAGCAGCCACGGGACAGTCTATGGCTACACCTTC. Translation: CASSHGTVYGYTF.

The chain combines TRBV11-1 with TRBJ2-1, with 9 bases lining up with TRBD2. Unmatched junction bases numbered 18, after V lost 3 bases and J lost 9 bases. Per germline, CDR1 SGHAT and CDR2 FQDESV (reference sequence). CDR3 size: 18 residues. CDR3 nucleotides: TGTGCCAGCAGCTTTGAATTCAGGGCTAGCGGGACGGACGTTGAGCAGTTCTTC. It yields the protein CASSFEFRASGTDVEQFF.

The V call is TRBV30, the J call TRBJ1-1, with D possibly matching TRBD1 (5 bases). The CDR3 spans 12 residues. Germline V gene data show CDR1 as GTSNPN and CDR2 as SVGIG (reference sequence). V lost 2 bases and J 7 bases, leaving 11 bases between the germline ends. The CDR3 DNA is TGTGCCTGGAGTAGGACATTATTTGAAGCTTTCTTT. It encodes CAWSRTLFEAFF.

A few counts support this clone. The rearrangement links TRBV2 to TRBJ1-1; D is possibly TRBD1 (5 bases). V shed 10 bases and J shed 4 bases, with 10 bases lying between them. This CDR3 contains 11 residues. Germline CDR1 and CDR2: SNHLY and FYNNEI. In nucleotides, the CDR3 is TGTGCCATCTTGACAGTCACTGAAGCTTTCTTT. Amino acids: CAILTVTEAFF.

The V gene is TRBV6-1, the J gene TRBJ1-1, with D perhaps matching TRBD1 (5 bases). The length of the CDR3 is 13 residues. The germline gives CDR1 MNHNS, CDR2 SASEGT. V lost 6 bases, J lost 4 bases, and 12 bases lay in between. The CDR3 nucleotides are TGTGCCAGCAGGGAAAGGGGTGGCACTGAAGCTTTCTTT. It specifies CASRERGGTEAFF.